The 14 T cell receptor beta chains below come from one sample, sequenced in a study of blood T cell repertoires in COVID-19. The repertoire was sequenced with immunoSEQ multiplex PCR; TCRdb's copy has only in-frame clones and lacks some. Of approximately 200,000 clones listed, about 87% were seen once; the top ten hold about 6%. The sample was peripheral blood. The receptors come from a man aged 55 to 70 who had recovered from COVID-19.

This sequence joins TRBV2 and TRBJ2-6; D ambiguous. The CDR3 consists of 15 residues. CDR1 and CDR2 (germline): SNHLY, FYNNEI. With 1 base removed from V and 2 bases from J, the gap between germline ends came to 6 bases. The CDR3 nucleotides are TGTGCCAGCAGTGAAGACATGACTGGGGCCAACGTCCTGACTTTC. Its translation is CASSEDMTGANVLTF.

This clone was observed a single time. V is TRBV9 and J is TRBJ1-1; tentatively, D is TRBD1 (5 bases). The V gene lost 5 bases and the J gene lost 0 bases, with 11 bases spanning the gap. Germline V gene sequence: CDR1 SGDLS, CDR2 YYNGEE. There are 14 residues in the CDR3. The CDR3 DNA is TGTGCCAGCAGACCCGGACACATGAACACTGAAGCTTTCTTT. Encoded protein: CASRPGHMNTEAFF.

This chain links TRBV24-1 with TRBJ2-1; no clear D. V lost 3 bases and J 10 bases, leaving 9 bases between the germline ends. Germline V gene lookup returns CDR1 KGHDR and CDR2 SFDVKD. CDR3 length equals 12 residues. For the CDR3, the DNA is TGTGCCACCAGTGATACATTCAGGGAGCAGTTCTTC. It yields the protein CATSDTFREQFF.

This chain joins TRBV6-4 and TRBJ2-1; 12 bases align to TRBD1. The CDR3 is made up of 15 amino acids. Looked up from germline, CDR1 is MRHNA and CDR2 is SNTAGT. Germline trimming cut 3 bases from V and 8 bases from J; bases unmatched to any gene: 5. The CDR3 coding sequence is TGTGCCAGCAGTGAACCGGGACAGGGGGCGGATGAGCAGTTCTTC. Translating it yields CASSEPGQGADEQFF.

The CDR3 DNA reads as TGTGCCTGGAGGGCCGGGACAGGGAGTGGATTTAGCACTAATGAAAAACTGTTTTTT. As protein: CAWRAGTGSGFSTNEKLFF. This chain connects TRBV30 to TRBJ1-4, with 9 nucleotides matching TRBD1. The CDR3 runs to 19 residues. V lost 3 bases, J lost 2 bases, and 16 bases stayed unmatched. Germline CDR1 and CDR2: GTSNPN and SVGIG (reference sequence).

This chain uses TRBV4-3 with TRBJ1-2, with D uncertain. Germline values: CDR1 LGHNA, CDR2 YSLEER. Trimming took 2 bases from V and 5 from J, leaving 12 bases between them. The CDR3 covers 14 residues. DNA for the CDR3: TGCGCCAGCAGCCAAACCCCGGTGAATTATGGCTACACCTTC. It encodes CASSQTPVNYGYTF.

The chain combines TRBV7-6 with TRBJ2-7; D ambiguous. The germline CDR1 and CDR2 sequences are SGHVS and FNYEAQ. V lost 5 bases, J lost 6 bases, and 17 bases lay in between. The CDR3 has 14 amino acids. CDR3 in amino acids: CASSLDPSSGEQYF. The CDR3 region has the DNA TGTGCCAGCAGCCTTGACCCCTCTTCAGGCGAGCAGTACTTC. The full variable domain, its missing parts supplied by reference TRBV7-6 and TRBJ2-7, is GAGVSQSPRYKVTKRGQDVALRCDPISGHVSLYWYRQALGQGPEFLTYFNYEAQQDKSGLPNDRFSAERPEGSISTLTIQRTEQRDSAMYRCASSLDPSSGEQYFGPGTRLTVT.

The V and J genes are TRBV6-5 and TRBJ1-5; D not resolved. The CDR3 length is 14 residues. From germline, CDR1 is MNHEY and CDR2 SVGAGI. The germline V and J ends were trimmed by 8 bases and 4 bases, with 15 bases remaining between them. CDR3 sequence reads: CASHEGGVNQPQHF. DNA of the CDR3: TGTGCCAGCCATGAGGGCGGAGTTAATCAGCCCCAGCATTTT.

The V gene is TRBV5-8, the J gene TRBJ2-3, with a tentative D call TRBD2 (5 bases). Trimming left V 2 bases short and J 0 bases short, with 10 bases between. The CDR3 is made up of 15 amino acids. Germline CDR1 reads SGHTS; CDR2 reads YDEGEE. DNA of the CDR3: TGTGCCAGCAGCTTTAGACGGGGTAGCACAGATACGCAGTATTTT. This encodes CASSFRRGSTDTQYF.

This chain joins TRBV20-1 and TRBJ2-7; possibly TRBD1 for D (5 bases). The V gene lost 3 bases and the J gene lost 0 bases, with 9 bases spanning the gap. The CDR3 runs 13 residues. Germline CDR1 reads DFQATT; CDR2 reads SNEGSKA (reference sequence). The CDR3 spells CSASGDSSYEQYF. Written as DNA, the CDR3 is TGCAGTGCTAGTGGCGACAGCTCCTACGAGCAGTACTTC.

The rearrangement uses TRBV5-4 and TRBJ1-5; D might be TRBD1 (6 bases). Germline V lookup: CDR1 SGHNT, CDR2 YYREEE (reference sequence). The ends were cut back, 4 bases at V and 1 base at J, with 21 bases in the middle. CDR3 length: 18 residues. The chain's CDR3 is CASSLGGRGGGSNQPQHF. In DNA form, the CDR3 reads TGTGCCAGCAGCCTCGGAGGTAGGGGGGGCGGGAGCAATCAGCCCCAGCATTTT.

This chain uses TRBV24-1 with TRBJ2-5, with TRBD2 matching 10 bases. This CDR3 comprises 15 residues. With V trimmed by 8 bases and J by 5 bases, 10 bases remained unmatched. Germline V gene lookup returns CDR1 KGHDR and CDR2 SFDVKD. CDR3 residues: CATKASGSGSETQYF. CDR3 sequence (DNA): TGTGCCACCAAGGCTAGCGGGAGTGGTAGTGAGACCCAGTACTTC.

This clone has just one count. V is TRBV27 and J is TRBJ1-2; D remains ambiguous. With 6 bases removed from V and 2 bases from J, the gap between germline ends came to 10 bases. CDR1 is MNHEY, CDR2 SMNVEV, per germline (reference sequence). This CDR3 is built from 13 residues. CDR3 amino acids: CASSSHGNYGYTF. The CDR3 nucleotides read TGTGCCAGCAGCTCACATGGCAACTATGGCTACACCTTC.

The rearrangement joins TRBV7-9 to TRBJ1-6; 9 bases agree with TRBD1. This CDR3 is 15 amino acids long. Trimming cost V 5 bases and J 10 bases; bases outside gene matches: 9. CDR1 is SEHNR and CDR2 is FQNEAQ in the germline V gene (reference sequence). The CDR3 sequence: CASSPGTGRVSPLHF. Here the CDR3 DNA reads TGTGCCAGCAGCCCCGGGACAGGGCGGGTATCACCCCTCCACTTT.